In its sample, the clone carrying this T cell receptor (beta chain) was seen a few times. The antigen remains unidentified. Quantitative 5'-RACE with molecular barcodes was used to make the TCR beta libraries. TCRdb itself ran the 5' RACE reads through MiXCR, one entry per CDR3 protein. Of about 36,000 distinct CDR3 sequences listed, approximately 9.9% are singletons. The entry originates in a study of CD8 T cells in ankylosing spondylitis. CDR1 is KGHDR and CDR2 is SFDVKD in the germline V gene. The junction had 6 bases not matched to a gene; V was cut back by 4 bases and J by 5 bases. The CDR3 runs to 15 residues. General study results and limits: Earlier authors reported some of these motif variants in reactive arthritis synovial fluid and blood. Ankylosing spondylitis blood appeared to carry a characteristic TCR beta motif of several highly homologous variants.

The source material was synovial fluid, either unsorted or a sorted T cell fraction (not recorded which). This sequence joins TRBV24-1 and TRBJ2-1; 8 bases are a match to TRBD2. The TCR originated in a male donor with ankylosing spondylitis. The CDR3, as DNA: TGTGCCACCAGTGACGCCCTAGCGGGCCACAATGAGCAGTTCTTC. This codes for CATSDALAGHNEQFF.